Below, one TCR beta chain is given with its context. This clone's antigen is unknown. Base qualities are not at hand, and no much larger clone is one base apart. The data were obtained in a study of blood T cell repertoires in COVID-19 (dated by TCRdb to between 2020 and 2021). Concerning the study at large: Samples from collaborators originated in the United States, Italy and Spain and spanned both the acute and convalescent phases of COVID-19. The material from the prospective study consisted of cDNA or gDNA derived from T cells, B-cell-depleted T cells, or PBMCs. Subjects who had been exposed to COVID-19, were actively infected with it, or had recovered from it provided the deeply sampled blood TCRbeta repertoires that made up the dataset. The repertoires were released in a freely available public database meant as a resource for research on the immune response to SARS-CoV-2. Samples were obtained from the ongoing ImmuneRACE study (first 160 participants) and from some 1,300 subjects provided by 6 global collaborators. Sample metadata almost always included a de-identified subject ID, COVID-19 status, age in years and sex. Where available, HLA class I and class II types were obtained from metadata supplied by the sample provider rather than from assay-based typing. Beyond this particular receptor, the publication reports: Clinical and demographic metadata were provided uncurated, with the amount varying by source and participant.

The immunoSEQ Assay, a bias-controlled multiplex PCR, was used to amplify TCRbeta CDR3 regions from genomic DNA. The study's own analysis went as follows. Nucleated cell counts per sample were estimated from amplification of reference gene primers within the assay. To quantify the absolute abundance of each unique TCRbeta CDR3 rearrangement, sequence reads were collapsed and filtered. For each sample, productive Simpson clonality was calculated as the square root of Simpson's diversity index across productive rearrangements. The clones in this table, taken by TCRdb from immuneACCESS, are in-frame only. Not every clone is retained; where verified, under half of the shortfall comes from an unresolved V gene, and the cause of the rest is unknown. V and J calls and clone size are as listed in that table; D and trimming were resolved from the DNA. Recorded for this sample are some 120,000 clones; roughly 69% of them occurred a single time. The top ten constitute over 2% of the sample.

The collaborating institutions used their own protocols to collect whole blood in K2EDTA tubes. For TCRbeta analysis, collaborators shipped samples as frozen whole blood, isolated PBMCs, or DNA extracted from either of those sample types. The CDR3 has 16 amino acids, counting the end cysteine and phenylalanine. The retained sequence is limited to the CDR3, 48 bases, with the frame set at the first base. The V end loses 0 bases and the J end loses 0 bases, and a stretch of 9 bases separates them. According to the germline V gene, CDR1 reads SGHNT and CDR2 reads YENEEA. The source is a woman aged 70 to 79 with acute or convalescent COVID-19. The rearranged segments are TRBV11-3 and TRBJ2-1; the D gene is possibly TRBD2, with 6 bases matching. Sequenced: peripheral blood. The DNA is TGTGCCAGCAGCTTAGATCTAGCGAGCTCCTACAATGAGCAGTTCTTC. The translation is CASSLDLASSYNEQFF.